Presented here are 8 T cell receptor beta chains from one specimen sequenced in a study of blood T cell repertoires in COVID-19. Here immunoSEQ multiplex PCR was the method, and the copy in TCRdb shows in-frame clones only, minus some. The table shows around 100,000 clones, with about 90% occurring only once. Sequenced sample: peripheral blood. Source of these receptors: a man aged 45-60 years with active COVID-19.

This clone was recorded a few times. The gene calls are TRBV2 and TRBJ1-5; 7 bases are shared with TRBD1. The CDR3 length is 18 residues. The V gene's germline CDR1 is SNHLY and CDR2 FYNNEI. V lost 0 bases and J lost 1; bases outside the gene matches: 9. CDR3 nucleotides: TGTGCCAGCAGTGAAGCGCTAAGGGGGCGCAGGAGCAATCAGCCCCAGCATTTT. Translated, it gives CASSEALRGRRSNQPQHF.

The rearrangement uses TRBV7-9 and TRBJ1-5, with a possible D match to TRBD1 (5 bases). The CDR3 totals 15 residues. The germline V gene has CDR1 SEHNR and CDR2 FQNEAQ (reference sequence). Trimming removed 1 base from V and 3 bases from J, with 10 bases in between. CDR3 DNA: TGTGCCAGCAGCTTAGGAGACAGACACAATCAGCCCCAGCATTTT. Translated, it gives CASSLGDRHNQPQHF.

V and J are TRBV7-2 and TRBJ2-7, with 7 bases that match TRBD1. Germline trimming cut 5 bases from V and 3 bases from J; bases unmatched to any gene: 7. CDR1 SGHTA and CDR2 FQGNSA come from the germline V gene. The CDR3 loop spans 14 amino acids. The CDR3 sequence: CASSRTGVGYEQYF. In DNA form, the CDR3 reads TGTGCCAGCAGCAGGACAGGTGTCGGCTACGAGCAGTACTTC.

The rearrangement joins TRBV7-9 to TRBJ1-2; a weak D match, TRBD1 (5 bases). Germline V gene sequence: CDR1 SEHNR, CDR2 FQNEAQ (reference sequence). The CDR3 has 15 residues. V was pared by 1 base and J by 4 bases, with 13 bases between. CDR3 sequence: CASSLGGLRVYGYTF. The CDR3, as DNA: TGTGCCAGCAGCTTAGGAGGCCTCAGGGTCTATGGCTACACCTTC.

Written as DNA, the CDR3 is TGTGCCAGCAGCTTAAGACAACAGGGGGCCGGCGAGACCCAGTACTTC. This encodes CASSLRQQGAGETQYF. The gene calls are TRBV11-1 and TRBJ2-5; 9 nucleotides match TRBD1. The CDR3 spans 16 residues. Germline CDR1 reads SGHAT; CDR2 reads FQDESV (reference sequence). V was pared by 2 bases and J by 5 bases, with 9 bases of the junction left unmatched.

The chain employs TRBV4-2 and TRBJ2-7; 8 bases are shared with TRBD2. The V and J ends lost 0 bases and 4 bases, in that order; junction bases with no gene match: 5. Germline V CDR1 and CDR2: LGHNA, YNFKEQ. This CDR3 is 15 amino acids long. CDR3 sequence reads: CASSQEERGRYEQYF. CDR3 in DNA: TGTGCCAGCAGCCAAGAGGAGCGGGGGCGGTACGAGCAGTACTTC.

This clone was recorded once. The chain couples TRBV5-4 to TRBJ2-1; 12 bases are shared with TRBD1. From germline, CDR1 is SGHNT and CDR2 YYREEE (reference sequence). The V gene end was trimmed by 4 bases and the J gene end by 8 bases; junction bases not matched to a gene: 7. The CDR3 runs to 15 residues. This chain's CDR3 is CASSPGQGAFHEQFF. The CDR3 region has the DNA TGTGCCAGCAGCCCGGGACAGGGGGCGTTCCATGAGCAGTTCTTC.

The CDR3 DNA reads as TGTGCCAGCACCACAGGGGCTTATAACAAAAACATTCAGTACTTC. Translated, it gives CASTTGAYNKNIQYF. The J gene is TRBJ2-4, the V gene TRBV5-8; TRBD1 matches 7 bases. The CDR3 is made up of 15 amino acids. CDR1 and CDR2 from the germline V gene are SGHTS and YDEGEE. The V gene end was trimmed by 6 bases and the J gene end by 3 bases; junction bases not matched to a gene: 9.